This TCR beta chain was observed in a study of monozygotic twins with cystic fibrosis. The germline gives CDR1 SGHNT, CDR2 YENEEA. V lost 7 bases and J lost 0, with 11 bases in between. The CDR3 consists of 14 residues. Generated by immunoSEQ multiplex PCR, the TCRdb table keeps only in-frame clones and is missing some. The repertoire holds about 36,000 clones, with approximately 80% as singletons. Sequenced material: blood. The chain links TRBV11-3 to TRBJ2-3, with D possibly being TRBD1 (5 bases). The TCR was taken from a girl aged 2 to 9 with cystic fibrosis. The CDR3 DNA reads TGTGCCAGCAACAGACAGCATAGCACAGATACGCAGTATTTT. This codes for CASNRQHSTDTQYF.